A single T cell receptor (beta chain) is shown here with its context. The sample is drawn from a study of cytomegalovirus exposure and HLA in healthy donors. V lost 5 bases to trimming and J lost 3 bases, with 10 bases between them. This CDR3 is built from 14 residues. Per the germline V gene, CDR1 is SGHTA and CDR2 is FQGTGA. PCR was performed using 60 Vbeta and 13 Jbeta primers. Clones were sequenced by immunoSEQ multiplex PCR, and TCRdb holds only the in-frame ones, with some missing. The sample includes around 140,000 clones, approximately 84% of them seen just once. The sequencing sample was made of PBMCs. The origin of this receptor is an older woman in good health and CMV-seropositive. V and J are TRBV7-3 and TRBJ2-2, with a tentative D call TRBD1 (6 bases). CDR3 region: CASSLDSYTGELFF. The CDR3 DNA reads TGTGCCAGCAGCCTGGACAGCTACACCGGGGAGCTGTTTTTT.